These T cell receptor beta chains were read from a single sample in a study of blood T cell repertoires in COVID-19. Sequenced by immunoSEQ multiplex PCR; TCRdb stores in-frame clones only, minus some. The repertoire holds around 70,000 clones, with 88% as singletons. Sequenced: peripheral blood. Receptors were obtained from a woman older than 75 with active or convalescent COVID-19. The CDR3 runs from the conserved cysteine through the conserved F or W. The order of the fields is clone size, CDR3 length, J gene, V gene, D gene, CDR3 DNA, CDR3 protein. The D gene is left open where the match is weak. Clone size, where shown, is once, few, many, or a class for clones that have expanded.

. | 14 | TRBJ1-5 | TRBV2 | . | TGTGCCAGCAGTGAAAACCTCGGGGGGCAGCCCCAGCATTTT | CASSENLGGQPQHF
. | 15 | TRBJ2-5 | TRBV6-5 | . | TGTGCCAGCAGTTCATCTTTAGCTAACCAAGAGACCCAGTACTTC | CASSSSLANQETQYF
. | 16 | TRBJ2-1 | TRBV19 | . | TGTGCCAGTAGTATACCTAACCGGGTCCATTACAATGAGCAGTTCTTC | CASSIPNRVHYNEQFF
. | 16 | TRBJ2-5 | TRBV11-3 | TRBD2 | TGTGCCAGCAGCTCGTTAGCGGGAGGGCCCGGAGAGACCCAGTACTTC | CASSSLAGGPGETQYF
. | 17 | TRBJ1-1 | TRBV27 | . | TGTGCCAGCAGCCTGAACAGGGATACAATTATGAACACTGAAGCTTTCTTT | CASSLNRDTIMNTEAFF
. | 14 | TRBJ1-5 | TRBV7-9 | . | TGTGCCAGCAGCTTAGCCCAAGGGAGCCAGCCCCAGCATTTT | CASSLAQGSQPQHF
. | 14 | TRBJ2-5 | TRBV9 | TRBD2 | TGTGCCAGCAGCGTAAAAAGCGGGAGGGAGACCCAGTACTTC | CASSVKSGRETQYF
. | 15 | TRBJ2-5 | TRBV3-1/TRBV3-2 | . | TGTGCCAGCAGCCAAGATTTCCAGGTGCAAGAGACCCAGTACTTC | CASSQDFQVQETQYF
once | 15 | TRBJ2-1 | TRBV19 | TRBD2 | TGTGCCAGTAGCGATCGACTAGCGGGAGGTGATGAGCAGTTCTTC | CASSDRLAGGDEQFF
. | 11 | TRBJ1-1 | TRBV10-3 | . | TGTGCCATCAGGGAACAGACTGAAGCTTTCTTT | CAIREQTEAFF
once | 14 | TRBJ2-2 | TRBV5-4 | TRBD1 | TGTGCCAGCAGCGGGACAGGGAAGACCGGGGAGCTGTTTTTT | CASSGTGKTGELFF
once | 16 | TRBJ2-2 | TRBV11-2 | . | TGTGCCAGCAGAGGAGGTAATCGGGCGAACACCGGGGAGCTGTTTTTT | CASRGGNRANTGELFF
. | 15 | TRBJ2-3 | TRBV5-6 | TRBD2 | TGTGCCAGCAGTTACACGGGGGGGCCAGCAGATACGCAGTATTTT | CASSYTGGPADTQYF